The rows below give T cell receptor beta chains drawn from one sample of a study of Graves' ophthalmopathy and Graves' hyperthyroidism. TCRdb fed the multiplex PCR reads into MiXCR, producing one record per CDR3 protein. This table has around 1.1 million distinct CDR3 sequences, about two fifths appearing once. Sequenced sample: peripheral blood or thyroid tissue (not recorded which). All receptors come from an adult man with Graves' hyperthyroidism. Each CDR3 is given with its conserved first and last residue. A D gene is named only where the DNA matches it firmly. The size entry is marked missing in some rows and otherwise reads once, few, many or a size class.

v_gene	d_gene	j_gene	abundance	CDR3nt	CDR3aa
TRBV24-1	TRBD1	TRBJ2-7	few	TGTGCCACCAGTGATTCTTCGACAGGGGGGGGATACGAGCAGTACTTC	CATSDSSTGGGYEQYF
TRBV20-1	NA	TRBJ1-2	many	TGCAGTGCTAGTCCATTGGGGCGGAAAGGACCGACTAACTATGGCTACACCTTC	CSASPLGRKGPTNYGYTF
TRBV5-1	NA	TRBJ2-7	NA	TGCGCCAGCAGCTTTGGGGCAGGGAACACCGGGGAGCAGTACTTC	CASSFGAGNTGEQYF
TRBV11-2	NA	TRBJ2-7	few	TGTGCCAGCAGCTTAATGCAGGGGCTAGCCATCGAGCAGTACTTC	CASSLMQGLAIEQYF
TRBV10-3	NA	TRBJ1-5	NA	TGTGCCACCCAGGGGCGGGATGAGTCCTACGAGCATTTT	CATQGRDESYEHF
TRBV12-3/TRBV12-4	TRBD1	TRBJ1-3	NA	TGTGCCAGCGGGGACAGGGCCGGATCTGGAAACACCATATATTTT	CASGDRAGSGNTIYF
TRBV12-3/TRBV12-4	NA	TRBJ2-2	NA	TGTGCCAGCATCCGGAACCTGAACACCGGGGAGCTGTTTTTT	CASIRNLNTGELFF
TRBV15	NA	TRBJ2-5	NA	TGTGCCACCAGCAGAGATCTACAGAATAGCAATCAGCCCCAGTACTTC	CATSRDLQNSNQPQYF
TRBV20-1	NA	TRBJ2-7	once	TGCAGTGCTAGAGAGTCCGAGCAGTACTTC	CSARESEQYF
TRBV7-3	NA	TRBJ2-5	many	TGTGCCAGCAGCTTAACCCCGGCAACTCAAGAGACCCAGTACTTC	CASSLTPATQETQYF
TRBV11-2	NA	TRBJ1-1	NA	TGTGCCAGCAGTTTGTCGCGAAAGGGTCCGAAAGCTTTCTTT	CASSLSRKGPKAFF
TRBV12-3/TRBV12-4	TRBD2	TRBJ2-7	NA	TGTGCCAGCAGTTTCTCCCGGGAGGCGCGCTCCTACGAGCAGTACTTC	CASSFSREARSYEQYF
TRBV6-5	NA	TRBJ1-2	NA	TGTGCCAGCAGTTCATCGCCTTCGTGGGTTTTCTATGGCTACACCTTC	CASSSSPSWVFYGYTF
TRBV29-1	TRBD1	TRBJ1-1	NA	TGCAGCCGTGAATGGGGACAGCCTCTCACTGAAGCTTTCTTT	CSREWGQPLTEAFF
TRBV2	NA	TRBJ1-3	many	TGTGCCAGCGGTCCCACCGCCTCTGGAAACACCATATATTTT	CASGPTASGNTIYF
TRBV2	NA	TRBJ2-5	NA	TGTGCCAGCAGTTTAATGTCCCTTCAAGAGACCCAGTACTTC	CASSLMSLQETQYF
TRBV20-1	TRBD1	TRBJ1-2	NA	TGCAGTGCTAGCGACCGTCCAGGGGGCGGTGGCTACACCTTC	CSASDRPGGGGYTF
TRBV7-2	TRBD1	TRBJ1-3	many	TGTGCCAGCAGCTTAGGGACAGGGCCTGGAAACACCATATATTTT	CASSLGTGPGNTIYF
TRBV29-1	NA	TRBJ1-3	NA	TGCAGCGTTCCGGGGCTTTCTGGAAACACCATATATTTT	CSVPGLSGNTIYF
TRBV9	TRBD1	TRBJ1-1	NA	TGTGCCAGCAGCTTGAACCGGGACAGAAACACTGAAGCTTTCTTT	CASSLNRDRNTEAFF
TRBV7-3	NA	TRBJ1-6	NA	TGTGCCAGCAGCCCCTGGGACCAACCCCTCCACTTT	CASSPWDQPLHF
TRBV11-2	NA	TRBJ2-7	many	TGTGCCAGCAGCTTGAATGAACCCTACGAGCAGTACTTC	CASSLNEPYEQYF
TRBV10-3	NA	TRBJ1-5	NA	TGTGCCATCAGTGTACGACTTGCAGGGGGCAATCAGCCCCAGCATTTT	CAISVRLAGGNQPQHF
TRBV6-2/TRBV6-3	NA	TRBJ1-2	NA	TGTGCCAGCAGTTACGAAGTACCGGGACGGATTAACTATGGCTACACCTTC	CASSYEVPGRINYGYTF
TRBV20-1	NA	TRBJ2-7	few	TGCAGTGCCAACCGGGACCACCGGGTAGAGCAGTACTTC	CSANRDHRVEQYF
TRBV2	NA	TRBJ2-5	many	TGTGCCAGCAAGGTCCAAGAGACCCAGTACTTC	CASKVQETQYF
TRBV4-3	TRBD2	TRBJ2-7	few	TGCGCCAGCAGCCAAGCCGGGACTAGCGGGAGGGACGAGCAGTACTTC	CASSQAGTSGRDEQYF
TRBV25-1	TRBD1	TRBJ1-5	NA	TGTGCCAGCAGTCAACACTTTGGGACAGGGCTGTATCAGCCCCAGCATTTT	CASSQHFGTGLYQPQHF
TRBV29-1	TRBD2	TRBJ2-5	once	TGCAGCTTGACGACTAGCGGGAGAAAGACCCAGTACTTC	CSLTTSGRKTQYF
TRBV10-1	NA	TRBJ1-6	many	TGCGCCAGCGCGGCCAGGGCCATTAATTCACCCCTCCACTTT	CASAARAINSPLHF
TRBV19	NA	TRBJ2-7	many	TGTGCCAGTAGTGGCCCGGTGGAGCAGTACTTC	CASSGPVEQYF
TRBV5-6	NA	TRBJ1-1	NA	TGTGCCAGCAGCTTTGGGTTGACCCCTGAAGCTTTCTTT	CASSFGLTPEAFF
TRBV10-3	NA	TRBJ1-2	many	TGTGCCATCAGTGAGACACCCCCGGTTTGGGACTATGGCTACACCTTC	CAISETPPVWDYGYTF
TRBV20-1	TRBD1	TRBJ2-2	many	TGCAGTGCTAGAGTGACAGGGTCCGGGGAGCTGTTTTTT	CSARVTGSGELFF
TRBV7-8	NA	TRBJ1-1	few	TGTGCCAGCAGGTGGGGATGGTGGATGAACACTGAAGCTTTCTTT	CASRWGWWMNTEAFF
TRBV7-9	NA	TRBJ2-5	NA	TGCGCCAGCAGCCGAGCCCCCCCGGGTGAAGGGACCCAGTACTTC	CASSRAPPGEGTQYF
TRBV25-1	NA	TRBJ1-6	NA	TGTGCCAGCAGTGAACTACGGAGAGATAATTCACCCCTCCACTTT	CASSELRRDNSPLHF
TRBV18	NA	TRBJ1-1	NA	TGTGCCAGCTCACAGACAGAAATGAACACTGAAGCTTTCTTT	CASSQTEMNTEAFF
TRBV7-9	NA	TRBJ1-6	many	TGTGCCAGCAGTTCGACTCGGAATTCACCCCTCCACTTT	CASSSTRNSPLHF
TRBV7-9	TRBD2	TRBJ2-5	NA	TGTGCCAGCAGCCAAGGGACTAGCGGGAGCCAAGAGACCCAGTACTTC	CASSQGTSGSQETQYF
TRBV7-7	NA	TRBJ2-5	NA	TGTGCCAGCAGCTCAACAGCCGGGACGATCAGGGAGACCCAGTACTTC	CASSSTAGTIRETQYF
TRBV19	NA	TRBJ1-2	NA	TGTGCCAGGCTAAATATAGTCCGACAGAGGGCATATGGCTACACCTTC	CARLNIVRQRAYGYTF
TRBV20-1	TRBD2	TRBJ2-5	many	TGCAGTAGGACTAGCGGCCGAACGGAGACCCAGTACTTC	CSRTSGRTETQYF
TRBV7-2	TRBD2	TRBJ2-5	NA	TGTGCCAGCAGCTTACATCGCGCGGGAGAGGCTGGGACCCAGTACTTC	CASSLHRAGEAGTQYF
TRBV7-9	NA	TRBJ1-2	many	TGTGCCAGCAGCTTATATGGTGGGCAGGATAACTATGGCTACACCTTC	CASSLYGGQDNYGYTF
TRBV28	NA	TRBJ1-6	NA	TGTGCCAGCAGTTCTCTGGAGGGCAGCTCACCCCTCCACTTT	CASSSLEGSSPLHF
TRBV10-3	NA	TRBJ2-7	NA	TGTGCCAGCACCTCGCGGCAGGGCGAGCAGTACTTC	CASTSRQGEQYF
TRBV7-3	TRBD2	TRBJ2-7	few	TGTGTCAGCAGCCTAGCGGGTGGACCTGTCTACGAGCAGTACTTC	CVSSLAGGPVYEQYF
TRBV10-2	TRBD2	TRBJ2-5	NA	TGCGCCAGCAGTGTCGGGACTAGCGGGGGGCAAGAGACCCAGTACTTC	CASSVGTSGGQETQYF
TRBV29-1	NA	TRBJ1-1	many	TGCAGCGTCCAATCGGGGGGAGTAGGCACTGAAGCTTTCTTT	CSVQSGGVGTEAFF
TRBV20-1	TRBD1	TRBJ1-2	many	TGCAGTGCGCCACCCGGGACAGGAGACGACTATGGCTACACCTTC	CSAPPGTGDDYGYTF
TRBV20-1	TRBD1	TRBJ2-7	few	TGCAGTGCGGCCGAGGTGGCAGGGGGTCCCTACGAGCAGTACTTC	CSAAEVAGGPYEQYF
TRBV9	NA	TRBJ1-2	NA	TGTGCCAGCAGCCAGATGGGGGGTAGCTATGGCTACACCTTC	CASSQMGGSYGYTF
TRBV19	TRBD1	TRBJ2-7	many	TGTGCCAGTAGTAAGGTACAGGGGATCTACGAGCAGTACTTC	CASSKVQGIYEQYF
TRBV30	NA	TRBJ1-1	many	TGTGCCTGGAGTCTGAGGGGCGCCAACACTGAAGCTTTCTTT	CAWSLRGANTEAFF
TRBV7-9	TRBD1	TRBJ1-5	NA	TGTGCCAGCAGCTTAGAAACGGGACAGGGCCCGTGGGAGCCCCAGCATTTT	CASSLETGQGPWEPQHF
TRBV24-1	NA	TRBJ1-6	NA	TGTGCCACCAGTGATTCCACTGGACCTTATTCACCCCTCCACTTT	CATSDSTGPYSPLHF
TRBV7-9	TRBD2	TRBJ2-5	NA	TGCGCCAGCAGCTCCCAAGGGGGACTAGCGGGAGAGACCCAGTACTTC	CASSSQGGLAGETQYF
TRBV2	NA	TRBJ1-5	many	TGTGCCAGCAGGGGGCTGGGCAATCAGCCCCAGCATTTT	CASRGLGNQPQHF